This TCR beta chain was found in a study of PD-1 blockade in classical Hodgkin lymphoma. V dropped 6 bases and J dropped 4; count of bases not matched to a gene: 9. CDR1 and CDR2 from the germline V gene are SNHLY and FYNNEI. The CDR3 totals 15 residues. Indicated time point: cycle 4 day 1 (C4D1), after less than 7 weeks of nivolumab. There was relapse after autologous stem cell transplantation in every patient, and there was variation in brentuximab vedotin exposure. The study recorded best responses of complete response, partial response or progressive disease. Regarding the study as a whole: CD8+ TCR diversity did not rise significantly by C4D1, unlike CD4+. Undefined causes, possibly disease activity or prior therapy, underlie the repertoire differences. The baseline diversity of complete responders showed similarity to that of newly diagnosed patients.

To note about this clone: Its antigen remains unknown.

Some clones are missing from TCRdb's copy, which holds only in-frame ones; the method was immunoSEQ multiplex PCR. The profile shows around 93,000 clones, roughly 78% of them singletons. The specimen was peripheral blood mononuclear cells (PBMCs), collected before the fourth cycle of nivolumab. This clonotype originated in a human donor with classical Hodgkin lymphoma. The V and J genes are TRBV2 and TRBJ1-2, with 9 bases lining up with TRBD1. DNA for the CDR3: TGTGCCAGCAGGGAAACAGGGGGCGATAGCTATGGCTACACCTTC. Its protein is CASRETGGDSYGYTF.